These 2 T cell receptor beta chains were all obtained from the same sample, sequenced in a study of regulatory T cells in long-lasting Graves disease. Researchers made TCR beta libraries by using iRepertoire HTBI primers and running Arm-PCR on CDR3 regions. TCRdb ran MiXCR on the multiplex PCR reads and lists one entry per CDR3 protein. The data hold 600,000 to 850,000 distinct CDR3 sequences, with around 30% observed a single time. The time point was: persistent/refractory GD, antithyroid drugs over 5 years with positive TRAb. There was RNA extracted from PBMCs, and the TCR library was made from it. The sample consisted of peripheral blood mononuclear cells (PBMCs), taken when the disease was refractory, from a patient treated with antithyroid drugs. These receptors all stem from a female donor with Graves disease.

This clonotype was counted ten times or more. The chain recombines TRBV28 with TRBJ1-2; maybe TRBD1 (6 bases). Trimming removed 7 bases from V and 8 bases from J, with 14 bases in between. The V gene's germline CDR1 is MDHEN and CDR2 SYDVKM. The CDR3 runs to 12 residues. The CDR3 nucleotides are TGTGCCAGCAAACCAACAGGGCGCGGCTACACCTTC. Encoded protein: CASKPTGRGYTF.

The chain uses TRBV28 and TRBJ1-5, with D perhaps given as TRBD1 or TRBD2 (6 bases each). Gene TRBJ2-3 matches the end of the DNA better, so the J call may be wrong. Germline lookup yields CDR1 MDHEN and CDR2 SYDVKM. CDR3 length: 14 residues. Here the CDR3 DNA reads TGTGCCAGCAGTTTCAGTGGAGGGGGTCAGCCCCAGTATTTT. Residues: CASSFSGGGQPQYF.